This T cell receptor beta chain was documented in a study of blood T cell repertoires in COVID-19. As processed by the authors: For nucleated cells, counts were estimated from reference gene primer amplification. Sequencing used immunoSEQ multiplex PCR; TCRdb keeps in-frame clones, though not all of them. V and J calls and clone size are copied from that table; D and trimming were computed from the DNA. The data show more than 75,000 clones, 87% seen once. The CDR3 sequence is 15 residues long. Trimming at V came to 5 bases and at J to 4 bases, leaving 10 bases not matched to a gene. Germline values: CDR1 SGHTA, CDR2 FQGNSA.

Source material: peripheral blood. The rearrangement links TRBV7-2 to TRBJ2-7; 8 bases line up with TRBD2. The TCR originated in a man between 25 and 39 years old with acute or convalescent COVID-19. The CDR3 coding sequence is TGTGCCAGCAGCCCCTCGCGGGGGGTTGGGTACGAGCAGTACTTC. Translating it yields CASSPSRGVGYEQYF.